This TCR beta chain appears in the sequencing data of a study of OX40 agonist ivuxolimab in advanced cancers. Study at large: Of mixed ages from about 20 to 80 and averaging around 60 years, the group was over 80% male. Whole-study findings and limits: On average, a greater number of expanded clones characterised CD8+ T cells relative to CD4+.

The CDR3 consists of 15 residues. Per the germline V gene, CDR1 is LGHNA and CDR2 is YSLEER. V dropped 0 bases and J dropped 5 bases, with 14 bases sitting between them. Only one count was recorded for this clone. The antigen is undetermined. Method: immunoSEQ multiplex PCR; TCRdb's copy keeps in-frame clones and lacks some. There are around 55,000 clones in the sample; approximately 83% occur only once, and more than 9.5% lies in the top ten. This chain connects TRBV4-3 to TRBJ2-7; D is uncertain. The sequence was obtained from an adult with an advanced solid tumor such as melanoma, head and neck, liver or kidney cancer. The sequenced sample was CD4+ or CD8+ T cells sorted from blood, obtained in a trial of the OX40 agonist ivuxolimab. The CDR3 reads CASSQDGGIGDEQYF. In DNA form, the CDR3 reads TGCGCCAGCAGCCAAGATGGTGGAATTGGCGACGAGCAGTACTTC.